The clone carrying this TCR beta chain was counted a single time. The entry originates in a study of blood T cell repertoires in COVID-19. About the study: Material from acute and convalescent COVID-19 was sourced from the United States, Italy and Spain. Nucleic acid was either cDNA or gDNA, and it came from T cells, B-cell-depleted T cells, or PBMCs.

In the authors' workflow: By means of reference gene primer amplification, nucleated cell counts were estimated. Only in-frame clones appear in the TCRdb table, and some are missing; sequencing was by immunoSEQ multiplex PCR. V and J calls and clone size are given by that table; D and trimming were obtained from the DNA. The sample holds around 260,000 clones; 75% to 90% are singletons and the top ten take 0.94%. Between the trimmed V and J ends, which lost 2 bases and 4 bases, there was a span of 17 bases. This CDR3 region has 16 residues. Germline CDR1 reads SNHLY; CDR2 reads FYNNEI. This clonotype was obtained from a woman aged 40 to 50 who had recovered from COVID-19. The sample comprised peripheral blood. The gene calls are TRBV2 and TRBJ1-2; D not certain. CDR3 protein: CASSESWAGSGYGYTF. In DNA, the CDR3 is TGTGCCAGCAGTGAATCATGGGCGGGGTCAGGCTATGGCTACACCTTC.